A selection of T cell receptor beta chains follows, all from one sample in a study of shared T cell receptors in the human thymus. The data were produced by immunoSEQ multiplex PCR, yet TCRdb's version contains in-frame clones alone and is incomplete. The repertoire holds more than 550,000 clones, with 70% to 90% as singletons. These records were also assigned to another study, of human thymus T cells.

The sample taken for sequencing was thymocytes. These receptors were obtained from a boy under two years old with a congenital heart defect. Both conserved end residues are part of each CDR3. The order of the fields is V gene, J gene, CDR3 protein.

v_gene: TRBV5-6; j_gene: TRBJ2-7; CDR3aa: CASSHDGRGASYEQYF
v_gene: TRBV28; j_gene: TRBJ1-4; CDR3aa: CASSTGATNEKLFF
v_gene: TRBV4-3; j_gene: TRBJ2-3; CDR3aa: CASSQAADTQYF
v_gene: TRBV7-2; j_gene: TRBJ2-7; CDR3aa: CASTGMEGTEQYF
v_gene: TRBV4-2; j_gene: TRBJ2-1; CDR3aa: CASSQGGYNEQFF
v_gene: TRBV27; j_gene: TRBJ2-7; CDR3aa: CASSRSLKTGPAPYEQYF
v_gene: TRBV11-2; j_gene: TRBJ1-3; CDR3aa: CASSLEVGTGTISGNTIYF
v_gene: TRBV15; j_gene: TRBJ2-7; CDR3aa: CATSREPGQGDEQYF
v_gene: TRBV5-4; j_gene: TRBJ2-3; CDR3aa: CASSLWRGGPSTDTQYF
v_gene: TRBV14; j_gene: TRBJ2-7; CDR3aa: CASSPRREGRHEQYF
v_gene: TRBV7-9; j_gene: TRBJ1-2; CDR3aa: CASSSSDRVRYGYTF
v_gene: TRBV10-3; j_gene: TRBJ1-5; CDR3aa: CATGGLDQPQHF
v_gene: TRBV25-1; j_gene: TRBJ2-7; CDR3aa: CASSAQGHEQYF
v_gene: TRBV12-5; j_gene: TRBJ2-7; CDR3aa: CASGPDYASYEQYF
v_gene: TRBV5-3; j_gene: TRBJ2-7; CDR3aa: CARRRTSGGEYEQYF
v_gene: TRBV18; j_gene: TRBJ1-4; CDR3aa: CASSPGGDGEKLFF
v_gene: TRBV25-1; j_gene: TRBJ2-6; CDR3aa: CASSDRDRFSGANVLTF
v_gene: TRBV11-3; j_gene: TRBJ1-4; CDR3aa: CASSSSRGLREKLFF
v_gene: TRBV28; j_gene: TRBJ2-7; CDR3aa: CASTVGAGAYEQYF
v_gene: TRBV4-2; j_gene: TRBJ2-7; CDR3aa: CASSQDGRVQGAYEQYF
v_gene: TRBV4-3; j_gene: TRBJ2-3; CDR3aa: CASSQGGMGDTQYF
v_gene: TRBV10-2; j_gene: TRBJ2-7; CDR3aa: CASSERGQAYEQYF
v_gene: TRBV14; j_gene: TRBJ1-6; CDR3aa: CASSHPTGMKDSPLHF
v_gene: TRBV7-2; j_gene: TRBJ1-4; CDR3aa: CASSHLGGVREKLFF
v_gene: TRBV29-1; j_gene: TRBJ2-5; CDR3aa: CSVRGSVIFQETQYF
v_gene: TRBV5-6; j_gene: TRBJ2-7; CDR3aa: CASSLFDSASGEQYF
v_gene: TRBV9; j_gene: TRBJ1-2; CDR3aa: CASSVGQGNHGYTF
v_gene: TRBV28; j_gene: TRBJ2-7; CDR3aa: CASSLLSGGPSYEQYF
v_gene: TRBV4-1; j_gene: TRBJ2-3; CDR3aa: CASSQVPGQSEVHTDTQYF
v_gene: TRBV5-5; j_gene: TRBJ2-2; CDR3aa: CASSHLPKYRENTGELFF
v_gene: TRBV5-4; j_gene: TRBJ1-2; CDR3aa: CASSSDSDYGYTF
v_gene: TRBV21-1; j_gene: TRBJ2-7; CDR3aa: CASRGAYYEQYF
v_gene: TRBV4-2; j_gene: TRBJ2-7; CDR3aa: CASSPGTGRPPYEQYF
v_gene: TRBV5-6; j_gene: TRBJ1-1; CDR3aa: CASSSQGDVFDTEAFF
v_gene: TRBV5-6; j_gene: TRBJ2-1; CDR3aa: CASSLDSSSYNEQFF
v_gene: TRBV14; j_gene: TRBJ2-1; CDR3aa: CASSRRDRETYNEQFF
v_gene: TRBV30; j_gene: TRBJ1-2; CDR3aa: CAWSVSGTGGHYGYTF
v_gene: TRBV14; j_gene: TRBJ2-7; CDR3aa: CASSQERLPGQRVILTYEQYF
v_gene: TRBV28; j_gene: TRBJ2-1; CDR3aa: CASSFPPGQTPYNEQFF
v_gene: TRBV18; j_gene: TRBJ2-1; CDR3aa: CASSQGLGTDYNEQFF
v_gene: TRBV4-1; j_gene: TRBJ2-3; CDR3aa: CASSQEGLAGGPVKTDTQYF
v_gene: TRBV28; j_gene: TRBJ1-5; CDR3aa: CASSLQDQPQHF
v_gene: TRBV7-2; j_gene: TRBJ2-7; CDR3aa: CASSLALAGGTGFYEQYF
v_gene: TRBV14; j_gene: TRBJ2-5; CDR3aa: CASSRRTSGLQETQYF
v_gene: TRBV5-6; j_gene: TRBJ1-1; CDR3aa: CASSAGTDMNTEAFF
v_gene: TRBV6-5; j_gene: TRBJ2-3; CDR3aa: CASRVPGLVSDTQYF
v_gene: TRBV2; j_gene: TRBJ2-5; CDR3aa: CASSRPGTCTGTQYF